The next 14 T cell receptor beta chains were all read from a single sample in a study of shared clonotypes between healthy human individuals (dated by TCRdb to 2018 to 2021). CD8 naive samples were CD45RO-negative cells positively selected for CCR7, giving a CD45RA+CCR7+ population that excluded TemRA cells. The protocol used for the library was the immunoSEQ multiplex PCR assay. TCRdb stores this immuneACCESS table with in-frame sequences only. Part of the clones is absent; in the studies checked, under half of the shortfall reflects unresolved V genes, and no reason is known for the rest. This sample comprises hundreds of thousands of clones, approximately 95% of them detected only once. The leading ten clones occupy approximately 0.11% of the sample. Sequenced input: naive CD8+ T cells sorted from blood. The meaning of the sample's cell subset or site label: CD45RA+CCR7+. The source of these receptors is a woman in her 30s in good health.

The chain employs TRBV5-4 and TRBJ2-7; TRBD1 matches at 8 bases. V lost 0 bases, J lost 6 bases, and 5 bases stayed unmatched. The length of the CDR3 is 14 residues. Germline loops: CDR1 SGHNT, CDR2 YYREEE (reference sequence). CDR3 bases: TGTGCCAGCAGCTTGGACAGGGGGGCGCTCGAGCAGTACTTC. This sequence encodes CASSLDRGALEQYF. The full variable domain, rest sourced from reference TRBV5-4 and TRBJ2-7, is ETGVTQSPTHLIKTRGQQVTLRCSSQSGHNTVSWYQQALGQGPQFIFQYYREEENGRGNFPPRFSGLQFPNYSSELNVNALELDDSALYLCASSLDRGALEQYFGPGTRLTVT.

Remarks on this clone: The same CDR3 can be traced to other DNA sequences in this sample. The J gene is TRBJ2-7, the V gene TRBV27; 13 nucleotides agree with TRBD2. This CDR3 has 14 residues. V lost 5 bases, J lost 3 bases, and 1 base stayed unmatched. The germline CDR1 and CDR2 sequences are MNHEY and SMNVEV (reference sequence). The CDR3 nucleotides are TGTGCCAGCAGTCGGACTAGCGGGAGCTACGAGCAGTACTTC. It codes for CASSRTSGSYEQYF.

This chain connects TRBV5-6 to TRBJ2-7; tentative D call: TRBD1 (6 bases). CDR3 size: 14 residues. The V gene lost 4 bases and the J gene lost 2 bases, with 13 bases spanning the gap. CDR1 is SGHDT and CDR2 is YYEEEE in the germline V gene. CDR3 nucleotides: TGTGCCAGCAGCCAGGGGACCGAGACCTACGAGCAGTACTTC. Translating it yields CASSQGTETYEQYF.

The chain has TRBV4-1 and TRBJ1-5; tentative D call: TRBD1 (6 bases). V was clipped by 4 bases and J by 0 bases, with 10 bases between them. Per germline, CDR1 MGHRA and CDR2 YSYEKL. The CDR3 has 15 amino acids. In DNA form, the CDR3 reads TGCGCCAGCAGCCTACGGACAGCTAGCAATCAGCCCCAGCATTTT. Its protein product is CASSLRTASNQPQHF.

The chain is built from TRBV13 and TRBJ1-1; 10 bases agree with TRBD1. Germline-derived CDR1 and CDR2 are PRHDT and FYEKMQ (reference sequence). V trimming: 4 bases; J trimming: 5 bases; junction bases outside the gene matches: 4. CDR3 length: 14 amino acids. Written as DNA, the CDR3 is TGTGCCAGCAGCTGGACAGGGGGGTGGACTGAAGCTTTCTTT. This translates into CASSWTGGWTEAFF.

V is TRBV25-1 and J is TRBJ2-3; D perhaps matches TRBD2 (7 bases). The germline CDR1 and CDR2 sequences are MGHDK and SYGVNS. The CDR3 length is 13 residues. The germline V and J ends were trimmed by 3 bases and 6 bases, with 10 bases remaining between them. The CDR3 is CASSEGGHDTQYF. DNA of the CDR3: TGTGCCAGCAGTGAGGGGGGGCATGATACGCAGTATTTT. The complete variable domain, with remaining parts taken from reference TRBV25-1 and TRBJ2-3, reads EADIYQTPRYLVIGTGKKITLECSQTMGHDKMYWYQQDPGMELHLIHYSYGVNSTEKGDLSSESTVSRIRTEHFPLTLESARPSHTSQYLCASSEGGHDTQYFGPGTRLTVL.

This CDR3 reads CASSLGEEQYF. CDR3 DNA: TGTGCCAGCAGCTTAGGGGAAGAGCAGTACTTC. This sequence joins TRBV7-9 and TRBJ2-7; D remains unclear. The V gene's germline CDR1 is SEHNR and CDR2 FQNEAQ (reference sequence). V was clipped by 1 base and J by 7 bases, with 5 bases between them. CDR3 size: 11 residues.

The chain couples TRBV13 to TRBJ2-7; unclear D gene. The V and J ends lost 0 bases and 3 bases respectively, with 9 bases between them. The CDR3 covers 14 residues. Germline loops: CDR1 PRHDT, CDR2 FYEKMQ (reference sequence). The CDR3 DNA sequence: TGTGCCAGCAGCTTAGGGCGAGGAAGCTACGAGCAGTACTTC. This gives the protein CASSLGRGSYEQYF.

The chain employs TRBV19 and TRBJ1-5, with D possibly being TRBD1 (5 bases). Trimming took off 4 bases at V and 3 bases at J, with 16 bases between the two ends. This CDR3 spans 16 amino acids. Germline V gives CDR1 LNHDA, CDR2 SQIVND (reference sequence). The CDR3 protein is CASSRDSQTINQPQHF. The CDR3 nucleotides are TGTGCCAGTAGTAGAGACAGCCAGACCATCAATCAGCCCCAGCATTTT.

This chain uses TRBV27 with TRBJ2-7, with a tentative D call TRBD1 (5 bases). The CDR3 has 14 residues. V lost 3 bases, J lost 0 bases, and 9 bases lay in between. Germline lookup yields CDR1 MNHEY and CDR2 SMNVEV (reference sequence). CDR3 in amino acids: CASSLTALSYEQYF. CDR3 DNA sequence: TGTGCCAGCAGTTTGACAGCCCTCTCCTACGAGCAGTACTTC.

CDR3 nucleotides: TGTGCCAGTACCGATGATATCTATGGCTACACCTTC. Translated, it gives CASTDDIYGYTF. The chain combines TRBV19 with TRBJ1-2; D gene ambiguous. V was pared by 7 bases and J by 4 bases, with 10 bases between. Germline CDR1 and CDR2: LNHDA and SQIVND (reference sequence). This CDR3 region has 12 residues. Full variable domain (outside the CDR3, taken from reference TRBV19 and TRBJ1-2): DGGITQSPKYLFRKEGQNVTLSCEQNLNHDAMYWYRQDPGQGLRLIYYSQIVNDFQKGDIAEGYSVSREKKESFPLTVTSAQKNPTAFYLCASTDDIYGYTFGSGTRLTVV.

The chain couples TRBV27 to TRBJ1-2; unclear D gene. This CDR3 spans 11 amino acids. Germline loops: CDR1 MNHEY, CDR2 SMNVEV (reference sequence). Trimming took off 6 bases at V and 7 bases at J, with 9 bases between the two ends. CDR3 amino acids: CASSEGGGYTF. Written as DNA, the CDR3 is TGTGCCAGCAGCGAGGGTGGTGGCTACACCTTC.

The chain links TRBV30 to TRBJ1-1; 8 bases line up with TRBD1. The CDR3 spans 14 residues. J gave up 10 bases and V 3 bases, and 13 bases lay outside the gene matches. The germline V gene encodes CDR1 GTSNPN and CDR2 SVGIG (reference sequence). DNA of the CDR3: TGTGCCTGGAGCCTAATCGATCCAACAGGGGGAGCTTTCTTT. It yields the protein CAWSLIDPTGGAFF.

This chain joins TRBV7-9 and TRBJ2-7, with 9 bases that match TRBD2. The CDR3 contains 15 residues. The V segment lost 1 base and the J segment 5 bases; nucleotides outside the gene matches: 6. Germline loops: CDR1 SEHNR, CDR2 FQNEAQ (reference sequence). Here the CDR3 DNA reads TGTGCCAGCAGCTTAGAGGTAGCGGGAGTCGACGAGCAGTACTTC. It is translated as CASSLEVAGVDEQYF.